This is a list of T cell receptor beta chains from one sample in a study of cytomegalovirus exposure and HLA in healthy donors. This table comes from immunoSEQ multiplex PCR, and its TCRdb copy is limited to in-frame clones, with some not included. The sample shows around 37,000 clones, approximately 79% of them seen only once. The sample taken for sequencing was PBMCs. The receptors were gathered from a woman aged 18-29 years in good health and CMV-seropositive. Both conserved end residues are part of each CDR3. A D gene is named only where the DNA matches it firmly. Size is omitted from some rows. Given values are once, few, many or a class for expanded clones.

clone_size	v_call	d_call	j_call	cdr3_length	cdr3_aa	cdr3_nt
-	TRBV6-1	TRBD2	TRBJ2-3	19	CASSEAPRGTSGSRDTQYF	TGTGCCAGCAGTGAAGCCCCGAGGGGGACTAGCGGGAGTCGGGATACGCAGTATTTT
-	TRBV19	TRBD2	TRBJ2-7	17	CASRRSPLAGDSYEQYF	TGTGCCAGTAGAAGATCCCCACTAGCGGGAGACTCCTACGAGCAGTACTTC
-	TRBV9	-	TRBJ2-3	16	CASSVGRRSSTDTQYF	TGTGCCAGCAGCGTAGGTAGGCGGTCTAGCACAGATACGCAGTATTTT
once	TRBV29-1	-	TRBJ2-5	13	CSVEVGAQETQYF	TGCAGCGTTGAAGTTGGGGCCCAAGAGACCCAGTACTTC
-	TRBV9	TRBD2	TRBJ2-1	16	CASSFPTSGVNNEQFF	TGTGCCAGCAGCTTCCCGACTAGCGGGGTTAACAATGAGCAGTTCTTC
-	TRBV7-8	TRBD1	TRBJ1-2	13	CASSLDRDYGYTF	TGTGCCAGCAGCTTGGACAGGGATTATGGCTACACCTTC
-	TRBV27	-	TRBJ1-6	14	CASSLVWGGSPLHF	TGTGCCAGCAGTTTAGTATGGGGGGGTTCACCCCTCCACTTT
-	TRBV6-5	TRBD1	TRBJ1-1	14	CASRGTGPFPEAFF	TGTGCCAGCCGTGGGACAGGACCCTTCCCTGAAGCTTTCTTT
-	TRBV6-4	-	TRBJ2-1	14	CASSDDQGPNEQFF	TGTGCCAGCAGTGACGATCAGGGTCCCAATGAGCAGTTCTTC
-	TRBV5-1	-	TRBJ2-5	13	CASSGGSVETQYF	TGCGCCAGCAGCGGGGGCAGCGTAGAGACCCAGTACTTC
-	TRBV5-1	-	TRBJ1-1	15	CASSPTGGSNTEAFF	TGCGCCAGCAGCCCCACGGGGGGGAGTAACACTGAAGCTTTCTTT
once	TRBV5-1	-	TRBJ2-2	15	CASSLADPGAGELFF	TGCGCCAGCAGCTTGGCGGACCCCGGGGCCGGGGAGCTGTTTTTT
-	TRBV25-1	-	TRBJ2-5	13	CASSGQGGPNQYF	TGTGCCAGCAGCGGGCAGGGGGGCCCCAACCAGTACTTC
-	TRBV18	-	TRBJ1-1	16	CASSRSGGLANTEAFF	TGTGCCAGCTCACGTAGCGGGGGATTGGCGAACACTGAAGCTTTCTTT
-	TRBV4-3	TRBD2	TRBJ2-6	16	CASSPYGGAGANVLTF	TGCGCCAGCAGCCCCTACGGGGGGGCGGGGGCCAACGTCCTGACTTTC
-	TRBV29-1	-	TRBJ1-4	13	CSGLDSLNEKLFF	TGCAGCGGGTTGGACAGCCTTAATGAAAAACTGTTTTTT
-	TRBV7-8	-	TRBJ2-7	17	CASSSDRDTSAIYEQYF	TGTGCCAGCAGCTCCGACCGGGACACCAGTGCTATATACGAGCAGTACTTC
-	TRBV6-5	-	TRBJ2-3	15	CASQGGAGGTDTQYF	TGTGCCAGCCAAGGGGGGGCGGGGGGCACAGATACGCAGTATTTT
-	TRBV28	TRBD1	TRBJ1-5	16	CASSSSTGGVGQPQHF	TGTGCCAGCAGTTCGTCGACAGGGGGCGTGGGTCAGCCCCAGCATTTT
once	TRBV7-9	TRBD1	TRBJ1-3	12	CASSWDSEVEYF	TGTGCCAGCAGCTGGGACAGTGAGGTGGAATATTTT
-	TRBV7-6	-	TRBJ2-7	19	CASSAPGLEAGTGIHKQYF	TGTGCCAGCAGCGCCCCCGGTTTGGAAGCGGGGACAGGCATCCACAAGCAGTACTTC
-	TRBV10-3	-	TRBJ1-2	13	CAISEDSNYGYTF	TGTGCCATCAGTGAGGACTCGAACTATGGCTACACCTTC
few	TRBV7-2	-	TRBJ2-7	15	CASSLTDPSSYEQYF	TGTGCCAGCAGCCTGACAGACCCTAGCTCCTACGAGCAGTACTTC
-	TRBV6-4	TRBD2	TRBJ2-3	15	CASSAGAGGGDTQYF	TGTGCCAGCAGTGCCGGAGCGGGGGGCGGAGATACGCAGTATTTT
-	TRBV19	-	TRBJ2-7	14	CASSHRLVSYEQYF	TGTGCCAGTAGTCACAGGTTGGTCTCCTACGAGCAGTACTTC
-	TRBV5-4	-	TRBJ1-2	13	CASSFDGTRGYTF	TGTGCCAGCAGCTTCGATGGGACTCGGGGCTACACCTTC
-	TRBV19	-	TRBJ1-2	12	CASRDRDYGYTF	TGTGCCAGTAGGGACAGAGACTATGGCTACACCTTC
-	TRBV30	-	TRBJ2-3	15	CAWRTFLSGTDTQYF	TGTGCCTGGAGAACTTTTCTATCCGGCACAGATACGCAGTATTTT
-	TRBV11-2	TRBD1	TRBJ1-2	14	CASSLLGQGYGYTF	TGTGCCAGCAGTCTCCTGGGACAGGGCTATGGCTACACCTTC
-	TRBV6-1	-	TRBJ1-1	13	CASRGQENTEAFF	TGTGCCAGCAGGGGACAAGAAAACACTGAAGCTTTCTTT
once	TRBV5-1	TRBD1	TRBJ1-2	13	CASSLGDRVGYTF	TGCGCCAGCAGCTTGGGTGACAGGGTGGGCTACACCTTC
-	TRBV7-9	-	TRBJ2-2	16	CASSLARQAYTGELFF	TGTGCCAGCAGCTTAGCTCGACAGGCCTACACCGGGGAGCTGTTTTTT
-	TRBV28	-	TRBJ1-5	15	CASTGGGNSNQPQHF	TGTGCCAGCACCGGGGGGGGGAATAGCAATCAGCCCCAGCATTTT
-	TRBV30	-	TRBJ1-1	14	CAWSLTRPATEAFF	TGTGCCTGGAGTTTGACACGTCCGGCGACTGAAGCTTTCTTT
-	TRBV29-1	-	TRBJ1-3	13	CSVATTVGNTIYF	TGCAGCGTTGCAACGACAGTTGGAAACACCATATATTTT
-	TRBV18	-	TRBJ2-5	13	CASSPLHRETQYF	TGTGCCAGCTCACCACTTCACAGGGAGACCCAGTACTTC
-	TRBV21-1	-	TRBJ2-3	16	CASSKGIAGGTDTQYF	TGTGCCAGCAGCAAAGGCATAGCGGGGGGCACAGATACGCAGTATTTT
-	TRBV4-2	-	TRBJ2-5	16	CASSATGGAGGETQYF	TGTGCCAGCAGCGCCACAGGGGGCGCGGGGGGAGAGACCCAGTACTTC
once	TRBV27	-	TRBJ1-1	15	CASSDSMGGNTEAFF	TGTGCCAGCAGTGACAGTATGGGAGGGAACACTGAAGCTTTCTTT
-	TRBV7-3	-	TRBJ2-7	16	CASSPVGTGVSYEQYF	TGTGCCAGCAGCCCGGTTGGGACGGGAGTCTCCTACGAGCAGTACTTC
few	TRBV27	-	TRBJ1-1	13	CASSFRVNTEAFF	TGTGCCAGCAGTTTCCGGGTGAACACTGAAGCTTTCTTT
-	TRBV9	-	TRBJ1-6	17	CASSALDTSSYNSPLHF	TGTGCCAGCAGCGCCTTAGACACTAGCTCCTATAATTCACCCCTCCACTTT
-	TRBV19	-	TRBJ2-7	16	CASSIGRGPSSYEQYF	TGTGCCAGTAGTATAGGTAGGGGCCCCAGCTCCTACGAGCAGTACTTC
-	TRBV11-1	TRBD1	TRBJ2-2	15	CASRPDRGSTGELFF	TGTGCCAGCAGGCCTGACAGGGGTAGCACCGGGGAGCTGTTTTTT
-	TRBV5-5	-	TRBJ2-7	12	CASSLPHYEQYF	TGTGCCAGCAGCTTGCCCCACTACGAGCAGTACTTC
-	TRBV16	TRBD1	TRBJ2-7	15	CASSQYRGDPYEQYF	TGTGCCAGCAGCCAATACAGGGGGGACCCCTACGAGCAGTACTTC
-	TRBV7-3	-	TRBJ2-1	17	CASSLCHRCGTYNEQFF	TGTGCCAGCAGCTTATGCCATCGGTGCGGGACCTACAATGAGCAGTTCTTC
few	TRBV4-2	TRBD2	TRBJ2-3	17	CASSRQTGEGPTDTQYF	TGTGCCAGCAGCCGACAAACGGGGGAGGGCCCCACAGATACGCAGTATTTT
-	TRBV28	-	TRBJ2-4	22	CASSSAWPMDTFHRVAKNIQYF	TGTGCCAGCAGCTCCGCGTGGCCGATGGACACCTTCCATCGGGTGGCCAAAAACATTCAGTACTTC